This TCR beta chain appears in the sequencing data of a study of CD8 T cells in Susac syndrome. Whole-study findings and limits: Acknowledgment was made by the study that its TCR sequencing and HLA analysis involved a relatively small number of individuals.

The V gene lost 2 bases and the J gene lost 2 bases, with 15 bases spanning the gap. Germline V CDR1 and CDR2: DFQATT, SNEGSKA (reference sequence). There are 15 residues in the CDR3. About 0.5 to 1 ug RNA was reverse transcribed with random hexamers. Coverage of TCR beta CDR3 amplification by immunoSEQ multiplex PCR extended to 54 Vbeta and 13 Jbeta. One entry per CDR3 protein, called by TCRdb with MiXCR from the immunoSEQ multiplex PCR reads. Among some 150,000 distinct CDR3 sequences listed, roughly 94% were seen once. In regard to this clonotype: Antigen: not known.

The study sequenced TCR beta in blood CD8+ and CD4+ T cells. This receptor was taken from a human donor in good health. The sample comprised CD4+ T cells from PBMCs. The chain uses TRBV20-1 and TRBJ1-1; D is perhaps TRBD1 (6 bases). DNA for the CDR3: TGCAGTGCTAGATGGGGGCTAAGAGTTAACACTGAAGCTTTCTTT. Translated, it gives CSARWGLRVNTEAFF.